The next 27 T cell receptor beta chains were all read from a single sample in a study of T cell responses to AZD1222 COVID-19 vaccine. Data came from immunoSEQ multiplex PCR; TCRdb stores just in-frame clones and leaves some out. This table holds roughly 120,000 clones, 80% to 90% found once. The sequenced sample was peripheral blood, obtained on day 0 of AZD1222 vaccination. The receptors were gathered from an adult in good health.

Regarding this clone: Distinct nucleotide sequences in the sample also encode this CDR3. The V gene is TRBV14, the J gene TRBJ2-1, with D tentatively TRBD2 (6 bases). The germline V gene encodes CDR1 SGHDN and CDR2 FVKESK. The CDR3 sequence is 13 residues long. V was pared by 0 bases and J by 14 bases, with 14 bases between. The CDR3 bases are TGTGCCAGCAGCCAAGATCGTCCAGGGAGGAAGTTCTTC. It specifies CASSQDRPGRKFF.

The CDR3 sequence: CASKGKGGGWGQPQHF. CDR3 nucleotide sequence: TGTGCCAGCAAGGGAAAGGGAGGCGGTTGGGGTCAGCCCCAGCATTTT. The chain carries TRBV6-6 and TRBJ1-5; no definite D call. Germline V lookup: CDR1 MNHNY, CDR2 SVGAGI (reference sequence). V dropped 7 bases and J dropped 6 bases, with 22 bases sitting between them. This CDR3 contains 16 residues.

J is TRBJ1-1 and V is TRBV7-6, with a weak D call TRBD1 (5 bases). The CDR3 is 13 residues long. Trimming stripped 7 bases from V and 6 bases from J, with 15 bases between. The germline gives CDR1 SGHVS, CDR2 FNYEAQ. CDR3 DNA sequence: TGTGCCAGCACCCCGACTGGGACGGCTGAAGCTTTCTTT. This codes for CASTPTGTAEAFF.

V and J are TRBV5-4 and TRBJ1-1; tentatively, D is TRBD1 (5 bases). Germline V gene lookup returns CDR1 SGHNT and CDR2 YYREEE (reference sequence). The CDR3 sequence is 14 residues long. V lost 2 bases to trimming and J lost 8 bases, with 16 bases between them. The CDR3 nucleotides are TGTGCCAGCAGCTTACTCAGGGACCCTACGGAAGCTTTCTTT. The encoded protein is CASSLLRDPTEAFF.

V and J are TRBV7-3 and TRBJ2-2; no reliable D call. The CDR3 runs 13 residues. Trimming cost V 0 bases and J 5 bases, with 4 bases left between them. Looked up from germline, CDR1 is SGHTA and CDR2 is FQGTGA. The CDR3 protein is CASSLTRTGELFF. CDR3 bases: TGTGCCAGCAGCTTAACACGAACCGGGGAGCTGTTTTTT.

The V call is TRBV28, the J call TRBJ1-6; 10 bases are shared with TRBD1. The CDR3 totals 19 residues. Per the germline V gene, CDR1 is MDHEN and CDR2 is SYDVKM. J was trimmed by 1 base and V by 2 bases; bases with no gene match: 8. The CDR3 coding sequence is TGTGCCAGCAGTTTAGGACAGGGGGACCTGAAGTCCTATAATTCACCCCTCCACTTT. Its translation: CASSLGQGDLKSYNSPLHF.

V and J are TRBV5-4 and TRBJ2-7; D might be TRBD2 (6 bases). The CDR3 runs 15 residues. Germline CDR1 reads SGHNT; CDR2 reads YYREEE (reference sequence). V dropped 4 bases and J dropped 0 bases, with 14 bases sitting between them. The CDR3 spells CASSPGGGTSYEQYF. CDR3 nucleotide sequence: TGTGCCAGCAGCCCCGGTGGGGGGACCTCCTACGAGCAGTACTTC.

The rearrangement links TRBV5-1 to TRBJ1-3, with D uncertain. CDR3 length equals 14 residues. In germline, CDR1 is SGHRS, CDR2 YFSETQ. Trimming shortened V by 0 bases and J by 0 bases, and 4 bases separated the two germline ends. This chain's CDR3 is CASSLASSGNTIYF. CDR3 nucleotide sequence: TGCGCCAGCAGCTTGGCCAGCTCTGGAAACACCATATATTTT.

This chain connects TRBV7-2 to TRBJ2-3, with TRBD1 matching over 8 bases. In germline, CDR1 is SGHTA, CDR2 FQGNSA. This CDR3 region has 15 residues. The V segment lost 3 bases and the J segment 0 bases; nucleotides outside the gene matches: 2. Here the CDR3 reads CASSFYRGSTDTQYF. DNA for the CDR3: TGTGCCAGCAGCTTCTACAGGGGGAGCACAGATACGCAGTATTTT.

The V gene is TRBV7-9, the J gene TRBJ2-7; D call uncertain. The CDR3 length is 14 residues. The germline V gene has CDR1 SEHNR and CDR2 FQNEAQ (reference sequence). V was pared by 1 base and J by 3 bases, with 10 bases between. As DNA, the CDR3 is TGTGCCAGCAGCTTAGTCCCGGGTTACTACGAGCAGTACTTC. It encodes CASSLVPGYYEQYF.

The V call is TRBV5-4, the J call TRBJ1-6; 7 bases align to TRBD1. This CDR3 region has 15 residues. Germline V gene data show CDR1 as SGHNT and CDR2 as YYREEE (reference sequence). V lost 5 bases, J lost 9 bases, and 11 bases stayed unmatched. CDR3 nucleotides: TGTGCCAGCAGGCAGGCCGGGACAGAAAGTTCACCCCTCCACTTT. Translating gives CASRQAGTESSPLHF.

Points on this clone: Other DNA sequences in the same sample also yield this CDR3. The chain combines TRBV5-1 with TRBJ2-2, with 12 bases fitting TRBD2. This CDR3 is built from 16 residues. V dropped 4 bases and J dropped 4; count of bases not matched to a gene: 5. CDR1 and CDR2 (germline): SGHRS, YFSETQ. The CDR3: CASSPGLAGLTGELFF. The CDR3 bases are TGCGCCAGCAGCCCCGGACTAGCGGGACTCACCGGGGAGCTGTTTTTT.

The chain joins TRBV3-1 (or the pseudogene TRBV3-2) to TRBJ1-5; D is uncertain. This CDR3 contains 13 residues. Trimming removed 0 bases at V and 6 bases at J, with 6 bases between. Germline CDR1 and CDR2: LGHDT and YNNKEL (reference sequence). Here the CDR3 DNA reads TGTGCCAGCAGCCAAGATAGGAGTCAGCCCCAGCATTTT. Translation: CASSQDRSQPQHF.

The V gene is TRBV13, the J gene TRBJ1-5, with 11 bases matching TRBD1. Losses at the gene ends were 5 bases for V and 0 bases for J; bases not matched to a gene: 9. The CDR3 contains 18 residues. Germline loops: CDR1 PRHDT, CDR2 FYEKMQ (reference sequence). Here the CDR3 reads CASSRLDRGPFSNQPQHF. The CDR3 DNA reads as TGTGCCAGCAGCCGCCTGGACAGGGGGCCGTTTAGCAATCAGCCCCAGCATTTT.

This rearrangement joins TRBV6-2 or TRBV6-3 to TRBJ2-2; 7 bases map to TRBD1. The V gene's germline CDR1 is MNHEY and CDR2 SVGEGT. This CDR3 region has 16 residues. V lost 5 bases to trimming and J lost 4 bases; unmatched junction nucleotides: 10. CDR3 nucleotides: TGTGCCAGCAGTCGCTCTCAGGGGGTAATCACCGGGGAGCTGTTTTTT. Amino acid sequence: CASSRSQGVITGELFF.

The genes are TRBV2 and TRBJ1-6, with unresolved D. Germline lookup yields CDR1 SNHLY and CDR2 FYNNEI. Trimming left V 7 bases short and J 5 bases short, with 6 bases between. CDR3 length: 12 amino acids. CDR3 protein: CASTGDNSPLHF. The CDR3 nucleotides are TGTGCCAGCACCGGGGATAATTCACCCCTCCACTTT.

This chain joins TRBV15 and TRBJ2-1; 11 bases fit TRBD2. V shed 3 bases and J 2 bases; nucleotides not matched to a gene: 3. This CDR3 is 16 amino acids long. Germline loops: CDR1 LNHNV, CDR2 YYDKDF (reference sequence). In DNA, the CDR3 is TGTGCCACCAGCAGTGAACTAGCGGGGGCCTACAATGAGCAGTTCTTC. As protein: CATSSELAGAYNEQFF.

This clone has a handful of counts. The CDR3 coding sequence is TGTGCCAGCAGCCAAGATCAAGGGAGTGGGACCGGGGAGCTGTTTTTT. Protein: CASSQDQGSGTGELFF. This chain uses TRBV4-2 with TRBJ2-2; possible D gene TRBD2, 5 bases. Germline assignment: CDR1 LGHNA and CDR2 YNFKEQ. This CDR3 has 16 residues. Trimming took 0 bases from V and 5 from J, leaving 13 bases between them.

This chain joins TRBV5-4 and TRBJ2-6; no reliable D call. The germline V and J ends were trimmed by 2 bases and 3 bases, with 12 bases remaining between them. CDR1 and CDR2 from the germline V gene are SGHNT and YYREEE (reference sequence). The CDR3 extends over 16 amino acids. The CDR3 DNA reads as TGTGCCAGCAGCTTTATGGAACTCCTTGGGGCCAACGTCCTGACTTTC. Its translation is CASSFMELLGANVLTF.

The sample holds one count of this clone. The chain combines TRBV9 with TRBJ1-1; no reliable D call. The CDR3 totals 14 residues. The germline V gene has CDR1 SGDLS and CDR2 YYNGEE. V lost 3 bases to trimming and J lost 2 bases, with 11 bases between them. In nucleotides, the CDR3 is TGTGCCAGCAGCGCCACTCAGGCAAACACTGAAGCTTTCTTT. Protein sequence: CASSATQANTEAFF.

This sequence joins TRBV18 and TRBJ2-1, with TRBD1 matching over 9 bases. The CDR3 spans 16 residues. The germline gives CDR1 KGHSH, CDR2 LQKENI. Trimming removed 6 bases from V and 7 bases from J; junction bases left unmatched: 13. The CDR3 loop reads CASSPLGGQGRNEQFF. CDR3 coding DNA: TGTGCCAGCTCTCCCTTGGGGGGACAGGGTAGGAATGAGCAGTTCTTC.

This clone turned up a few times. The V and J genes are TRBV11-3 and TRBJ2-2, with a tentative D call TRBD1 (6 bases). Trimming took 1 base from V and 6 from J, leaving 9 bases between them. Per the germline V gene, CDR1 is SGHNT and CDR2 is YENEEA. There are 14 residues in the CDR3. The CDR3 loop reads CASSLVQGPGELFF. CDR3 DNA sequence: TGTGCCAGCAGCTTAGTGCAGGGGCCCGGGGAGCTGTTTTTT.

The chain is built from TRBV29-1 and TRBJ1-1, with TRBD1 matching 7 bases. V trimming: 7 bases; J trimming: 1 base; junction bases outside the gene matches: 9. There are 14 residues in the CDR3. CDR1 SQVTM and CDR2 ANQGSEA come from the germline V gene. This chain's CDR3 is CSAQAGQENTEAFF. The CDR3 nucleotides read TGCAGCGCCCAGGCCGGACAGGAGAACACTGAAGCTTTCTTT.

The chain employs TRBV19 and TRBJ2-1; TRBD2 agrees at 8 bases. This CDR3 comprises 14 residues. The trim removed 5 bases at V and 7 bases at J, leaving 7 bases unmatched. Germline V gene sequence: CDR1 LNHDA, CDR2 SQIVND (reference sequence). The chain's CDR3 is CASSLLAVNNEQFF. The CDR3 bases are TGTGCCAGTAGTCTACTAGCGGTGAATAATGAGCAGTTCTTC.

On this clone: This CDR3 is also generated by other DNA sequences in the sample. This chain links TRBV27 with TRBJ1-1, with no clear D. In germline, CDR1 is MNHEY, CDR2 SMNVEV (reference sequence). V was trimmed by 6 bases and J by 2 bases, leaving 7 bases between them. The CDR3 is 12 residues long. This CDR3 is CASSRGNTEAFF. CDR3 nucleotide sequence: TGTGCCAGCAGCCGCGGTAACACTGAAGCTTTCTTT.

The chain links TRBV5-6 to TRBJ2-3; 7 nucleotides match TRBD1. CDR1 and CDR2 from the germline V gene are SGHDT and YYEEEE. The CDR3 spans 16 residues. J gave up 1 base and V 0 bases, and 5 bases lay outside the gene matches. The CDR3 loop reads CASSLEVTGGTDTQYF. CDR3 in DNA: TGTGCCAGCAGCTTGGAGGTCACAGGGGGCACAGATACGCAGTATTTT.

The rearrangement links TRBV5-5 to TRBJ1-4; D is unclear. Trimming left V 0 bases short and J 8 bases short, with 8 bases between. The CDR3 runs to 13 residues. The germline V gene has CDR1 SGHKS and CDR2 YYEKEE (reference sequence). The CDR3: CASSLGGHEKLFF. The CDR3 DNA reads TGTGCCAGCAGCTTGGGGGGTCACGAAAAACTGTTTTTT.